This is a list of T cell receptor beta chains from one sample in a study of OX40 agonist ivuxolimab in advanced cancers. Clones were sequenced by immunoSEQ multiplex PCR, and TCRdb holds only the in-frame ones, with some missing. The table lists 70,000 to 85,000 clones, around 90% of them singletons, with roughly 4.9% in the top ten. The sequences come from CD4+ or CD8+ T cells sorted from blood, collected in a trial of the OX40 agonist ivuxolimab. These TCRs come from an adult with an advanced solid tumor such as melanoma, head and neck, liver or kidney cancer. The CDR3 runs from the conserved cysteine through the conserved F or W. The order of the fields is CDR3 DNA, CDR3 protein, CDR3 length, D gene, clone size, J gene, V gene. D genes are given only for firm matches. Size tells how often a clone was seen (once, few, many) or the class of an expanded clone, and some rows leave it out.

CDR3nt: TGTGCCAGCAGCCCCCAGGCTAACTATGGCTACACCTTC
CDR3aa: CASSPQANYGYTF
len: 13
d_gene: NA
abundance: NA
j_gene: TRBJ1-2
v_gene: TRBV7-8

CDR3nt: TGTGCCAGCAGCCTCCTCCAGGGGGCTACTGAAGCTTTCTTT
CDR3aa: CASSLLQGATEAFF
len: 14
d_gene: TRBD1
abundance: NA
j_gene: TRBJ1-1
v_gene: TRBV7-9

CDR3nt: TGCGCCAGCAGCCCGGGGGGCGGCGGCTACAATGAGCAGTTCTTC
CDR3aa: CASSPGGGGYNEQFF
len: 15
d_gene: NA
abundance: NA
j_gene: TRBJ2-1
v_gene: TRBV5-1

CDR3nt: TGTGCCAGCAGTGCTCTGACAGGTTGGGAGACCCAGTACTTC
CDR3aa: CASSALTGWETQYF
len: 14
d_gene: NA
abundance: NA
j_gene: TRBJ2-5
v_gene: TRBV2

CDR3nt: TGTGCCAGCAGCGTAGACACAACTGGGGCCAACGTCCTGACTTTC
CDR3aa: CASSVDTTGANVLTF
len: 15
d_gene: NA
abundance: NA
j_gene: TRBJ2-6
v_gene: TRBV9

CDR3nt: TGTGCCATCAGTGAGTCGATTCTGGGACAGCCTTACAATGAGCAGTTCTTC
CDR3aa: CAISESILGQPYNEQFF
len: 17
d_gene: TRBD1
abundance: NA
j_gene: TRBJ2-1
v_gene: TRBV10-3

CDR3nt: TGTGCCAGCAGCTCTAGTCGGACTAGCGCCAACACCGGGGAGCTGTTTTTT
CDR3aa: CASSSSRTSANTGELFF
len: 17
d_gene: TRBD2
abundance: NA
j_gene: TRBJ2-2
v_gene: TRBV7-2

CDR3nt: TGTGCCAGCAGCGGAATACGACAGGGCTCCTACAATGAGCAGTTCTTC
CDR3aa: CASSGIRQGSYNEQFF
len: 16
d_gene: TRBD1
abundance: NA
j_gene: TRBJ2-1
v_gene: TRBV5-6

CDR3nt: TGTGCCAGCAGCTTGCAAAAGGGGATCTTGACTGGAAACACCATATATTTT
CDR3aa: CASSLQKGILTGNTIYF
len: 17
d_gene: NA
abundance: NA
j_gene: TRBJ1-3
v_gene: TRBV5-5

CDR3nt: TGTGCCAGCAGTTCCCGACTAGCGGGAGTTAGTGACAATGAGCAGTTCTTC
CDR3aa: CASSSRLAGVSDNEQFF
len: 17
d_gene: TRBD2
abundance: NA
j_gene: TRBJ2-1
v_gene: TRBV7-9

CDR3nt: TGTGCCAGCAGCGCCCGGGACAGGAGCTCCTACGAGCAGTACTTC
CDR3aa: CASSARDRSSYEQYF
len: 15
d_gene: TRBD1
abundance: NA
j_gene: TRBJ2-7
v_gene: TRBV7-2

CDR3nt: TGTGCCATCAGAAGGGAAATAAGTGAGCAGTTCTTC
CDR3aa: CAIRREISEQFF
len: 12
d_gene: NA
abundance: NA
j_gene: TRBJ2-1
v_gene: TRBV10-3

CDR3nt: TGTGCCAGTAGTTTACCGGGACACCTGAACAATGAGCAGTTCTTC
CDR3aa: CASSLPGHLNNEQFF
len: 15
d_gene: NA
abundance: NA
j_gene: TRBJ2-1
v_gene: TRBV19

CDR3nt: TGCGCCAGCAGCCGGCCAGACAGGGATAATGAAAAACTGTTTTTT
CDR3aa: CASSRPDRDNEKLFF
len: 15
d_gene: TRBD1
abundance: NA
j_gene: TRBJ1-4
v_gene: TRBV4-1

CDR3nt: TGTGCCACCAGCAGAGATCGGAGAAACGAGCAGTACTTC
CDR3aa: CATSRDRRNEQYF
len: 13
d_gene: NA
abundance: NA
j_gene: TRBJ2-7
v_gene: TRBV15

CDR3nt: TGTGCCAGCAGTTTACGGCCCCGGGACAGGGGCTACAATGGAGAGACCCAGTACTTC
CDR3aa: CASSLRPRDRGYNGETQYF
len: 19
d_gene: TRBD1
abundance: NA
j_gene: TRBJ2-5
v_gene: TRBV27

CDR3nt: TGTGCCATATCTACGGGGGCCTCCTACAATGAGCAGTTCTTC
CDR3aa: CAISTGASYNEQFF
len: 14
d_gene: NA
abundance: NA
j_gene: TRBJ2-1
v_gene: TRBV19

CDR3nt: TGTGCCAGCAAAAAAACCGGGACTTCGACCAATGAGCAGTTCTTC
CDR3aa: CASKKTGTSTNEQFF
len: 15
d_gene: NA
abundance: NA
j_gene: TRBJ2-1
v_gene: TRBV6-5

CDR3nt: TGTGCCAGCAGCCAAGCGGTTGAGCAGTTCTTC
CDR3aa: CASSQAVEQFF
len: 11
d_gene: NA
abundance: NA
j_gene: TRBJ2-1
v_gene: TRBV4-2

CDR3nt: TGTGCCAGCTCACCGGGGCAGGGAACAGATACGCAGTATTTT
CDR3aa: CASSPGQGTDTQYF
len: 14
d_gene: NA
abundance: NA
j_gene: TRBJ2-3
v_gene: TRBV18

CDR3nt: TGTGCCAGCAGCCGCAGACAGGACGAGCAGTACTTC
CDR3aa: CASSRRQDEQYF
len: 12
d_gene: NA
abundance: NA
j_gene: TRBJ2-7
v_gene: TRBV5-5

CDR3nt: TGCGCCAGCAGCTCGGGACAGCCGAACACTGAAGCTTTCTTT
CDR3aa: CASSSGQPNTEAFF
len: 14
d_gene: TRBD1
abundance: NA
j_gene: TRBJ1-1
v_gene: TRBV5-1

CDR3nt: TGCGCCAGCAGCCAAGCGCGGCGGGGCTCCTACGAGCAGTACTTC
CDR3aa: CASSQARRGSYEQYF
len: 15
d_gene: NA
abundance: NA
j_gene: TRBJ2-7
v_gene: TRBV4-1

CDR3nt: TGTGCCAGCAGTGCCTACAGGGGATCGGGACAGCCCCAGCATTTT
CDR3aa: CASSAYRGSGQPQHF
len: 15
d_gene: TRBD1
abundance: NA
j_gene: TRBJ1-5
v_gene: TRBV6-5

CDR3nt: TGTGCCAGCAGTCCACGGGACAGGGGCCACCTCAGCAATCAGCCCCAGCATTTT
CDR3aa: CASSPRDRGHLSNQPQHF
len: 18
d_gene: TRBD1
abundance: few
j_gene: TRBJ1-5
v_gene: TRBV28

CDR3nt: TGTGCCAGCACCCTGGGAGCGGGAGGTCCAGATACGCAGTATTTT
CDR3aa: CASTLGAGGPDTQYF
len: 15
d_gene: TRBD2
abundance: NA
j_gene: TRBJ2-3
v_gene: TRBV4-2

CDR3nt: TGTGCCAGCAGCCCCCCGGCGGCCCTGGCCTACAATGAGCAGTTCTTC
CDR3aa: CASSPPAALAYNEQFF
len: 16
d_gene: NA
abundance: NA
j_gene: TRBJ2-1
v_gene: TRBV28

CDR3nt: TGCGCCAGCAGCTTGGGAGGGGGACAGACGAACACTGAAGCTTTCTTT
CDR3aa: CASSLGGGQTNTEAFF
len: 16
d_gene: TRBD1
abundance: NA
j_gene: TRBJ1-1
v_gene: TRBV5-1

CDR3nt: TGCGCCAGCAGCTTGGCCTACTCCCGAGGCCAAGAGACCCAGTACTTC
CDR3aa: CASSLAYSRGQETQYF
len: 16
d_gene: NA
abundance: NA
j_gene: TRBJ2-5
v_gene: TRBV5-1

CDR3nt: TGTGCCAGCAGTGAACCAGGACTAGCTGGGAACACCGGGGAGCTGTTTTTT
CDR3aa: CASSEPGLAGNTGELFF
len: 17
d_gene: TRBD2
abundance: NA
j_gene: TRBJ2-2
v_gene: TRBV6-1

CDR3nt: TGCGCCAGCAGCTTCGAGGGGGGCAGCAATCAGCCCCAGCATTTT
CDR3aa: CASSFEGGSNQPQHF
len: 15
d_gene: NA
abundance: once
j_gene: TRBJ1-5
v_gene: TRBV5-1

CDR3nt: TGTGCCAGTAGTACGCGGACGGCAAGCTCCTACAATGAGCAGTTCTTC
CDR3aa: CASSTRTASSYNEQFF
len: 16
d_gene: NA
abundance: NA
j_gene: TRBJ2-1
v_gene: TRBV19

CDR3nt: TGTGCCAGCAGACGACCCGGGCCGGGAGAGACCCAGTACTTC
CDR3aa: CASRRPGPGETQYF
len: 14
d_gene: NA
abundance: NA
j_gene: TRBJ2-5
v_gene: TRBV27

CDR3nt: TGTGCCAGCAGCTTTCGGGCCGTCGATACGCAGTATTTT
CDR3aa: CASSFRAVDTQYF
len: 13
d_gene: NA
abundance: NA
j_gene: TRBJ2-3
v_gene: TRBV7-9

CDR3nt: TGTGCCAGCTCATCGGGACAGTTAGGGAGCTACGAGCAGTACTTC
CDR3aa: CASSSGQLGSYEQYF
len: 15
d_gene: TRBD1
abundance: NA
j_gene: TRBJ2-7
v_gene: TRBV18

CDR3nt: TGTGCCATCAGCCGGGACAGGCCCACTGAAGCTTTCTTT
CDR3aa: CAISRDRPTEAFF
len: 13
d_gene: TRBD1
abundance: NA
j_gene: TRBJ1-1
v_gene: TRBV10-3

CDR3nt: TGTGCCAGCAGCCCCTATGGGCCGGGCGATCAGCCCCAGCATTTT
CDR3aa: CASSPYGPGDQPQHF
len: 15
d_gene: NA
abundance: NA
j_gene: TRBJ1-5
v_gene: TRBV5-5

CDR3nt: TGTGCCAGTAGGGGCGGAGGGGCCTACTACAATGAGCAGTTCTTC
CDR3aa: CASRGGGAYYNEQFF
len: 15
d_gene: NA
abundance: once
j_gene: TRBJ2-1
v_gene: TRBV19